This T cell receptor beta chain was profiled in a study of human T cells and chemical hapten exposure. The wider study: Patch tests delivered 0.01% DPC to the upper back and were evaluated at 6 days. Study-wide findings and caveats: All donors were alopecia patients, so their immunity may differ from that of healthy people.

CDR3 size: 14 residues. V shed 0 bases and J shed 4 bases, with 9 bases lying between them. The germline V gene has CDR1 LGHNA and CDR2 YSLEER. Stated time point: pre-sensitization, week 0. The treatment denotes: therapeutic diphenylcyclopropenone sensitization with weekly scalp DPC. Of note for this clonotype: What it binds is not known.

Per the study methods: Sample-level TCR yields exhibited a median of about 96,000, with a range of roughly 20,000 to 750,000. TCRdb itself ran the RACE reads through MiXCR, one entry per CDR3 protein. These V and J calls are TCRdb output, not the study's own analysis. The data contain under 300,000 distinct CDR3 sequences, 7.7% of them seen just once; the ten biggest clones take up roughly 1.2%. The source of this sequence is a man aged 18 to 35 with alopecia areata. Some clones in this sample may be carry-over from other donors' samples. The chain has TRBV4-3 and TRBJ1-2; maybe TRBD1 (5 bases). The specimen comprised whole blood, sampled in connection with sensitization to the hapten diphenylcyclopropenone (DPC). CDR3 region: CASSQDREGYGYTF. In DNA, the CDR3 is TGCGCCAGCAGCCAAGACAGGGAAGGCTATGGCTACACCTTC.